This T cell receptor beta chain was sequenced in a study of blood T cell repertoires in COVID-19 (dated by TCRdb to the early 2020s). As for the study more broadly: Collaborator samples came from the United States, Italy and Spain and covered acute and convalescent phases of COVID-19. Samples came from the ongoing ImmuneRACE study (first 160 participants) plus 1,254 subjects from 6 global collaborators. The material from the prospective study consisted of cDNA or gDNA derived from T cells, B-cell-depleted T cells, or PBMCs. The dataset comprised deeply sampled blood TCRbeta repertoires from subjects exposed to, actively infected with, or recovered from COVID-19. Where available, HLA class I and class II types were taken from metadata supplied by the sample provider and were not determined by assay-based typing. A freely available public database, intended as a resource for researchers studying the immune response to SARS-CoV-2, is where the repertoires were released. Sample metadata almost always included a de-identified subject ID, COVID-19 status, age in years and sex. What the study reported, not specific to this receptor: The quantity of clinical and demographic metadata differed by source and by participant and was supplied without curation.

Collaborating institutions collected whole blood in K2EDTA tubes following their own protocols. For TCRbeta analysis, collaborators shipped samples in one of three forms: frozen whole blood, isolated PBMCs, or DNA extracted from either of those sample types. For this clone: Its target antigen remains unknown. Within one base of it there is no much larger clone, and no base qualities were kept.

TCRbeta CDR3 regions were amplified from genomic DNA by means of the immunoSEQ Assay, a bias-controlled multiplex PCR. The study's processing was this. The number of nucleated cells in each sample was estimated by amplification of reference gene primers within the assay. To quantify the absolute abundance of each unique TCRbeta CDR3 rearrangement, sequence reads were collapsed and filtered. For each sample, productive Simpson clonality was calculated by taking the square root of Simpson's diversity index across productive rearrangements. Not all clones reach the TCRdb copy of this immuneACCESS table, which keeps in-frame sequences only. Checked studies attribute under half of the gap to unresolved V genes and leave the rest unexplained. V and J calls plus clone size are reproduced from that table; the DNA served to infer D and trimming. In this sample the table shows approximately 240,000 clones, approximately 79% of which occur a single time. The ten top clones hold approximately 4% of the sample.

The germline V gene supplies CDR1 SNHLY and CDR2 FYNNEI. Compared with germline, V lacks 6 bases and J lacks 4 bases; bases without a gene match: 7. From cysteine to phenylalanine, the CDR3 is 14 amino acids long. Left in the record is the CDR3 DNA by itself, 42 bases read in frame from the first base. Material for sequencing was peripheral blood. The sequence joins TRBV2 to TRBJ1-1, with 8 central nucleotides matching TRBD1. The TCR sequence derives from a woman in her 40s with active or convalescent COVID-19. The CDR3 reads CASRRTGSLTEAFF. The DNA reads TGTGCCAGCAGGCGGACAGGGAGTCTCACTGAAGCTTTCTTT.